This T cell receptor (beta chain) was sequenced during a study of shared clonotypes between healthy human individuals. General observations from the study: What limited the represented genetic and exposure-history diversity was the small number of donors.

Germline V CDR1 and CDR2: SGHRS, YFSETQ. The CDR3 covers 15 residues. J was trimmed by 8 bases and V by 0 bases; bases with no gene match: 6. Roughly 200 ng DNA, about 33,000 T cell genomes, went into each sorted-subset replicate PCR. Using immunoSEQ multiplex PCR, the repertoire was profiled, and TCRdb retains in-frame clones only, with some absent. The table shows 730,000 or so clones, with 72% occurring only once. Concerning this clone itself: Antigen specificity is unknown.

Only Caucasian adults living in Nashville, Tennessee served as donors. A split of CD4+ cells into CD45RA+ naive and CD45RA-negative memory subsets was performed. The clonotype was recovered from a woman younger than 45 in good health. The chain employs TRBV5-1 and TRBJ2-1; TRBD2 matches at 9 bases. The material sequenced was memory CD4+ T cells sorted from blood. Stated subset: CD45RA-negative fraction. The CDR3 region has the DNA TGCGCCAGCAGCTTGGTGTTAGCGGGAGTGGATGAGCAGTTCTTC. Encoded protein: CASSLVLAGVDEQFF. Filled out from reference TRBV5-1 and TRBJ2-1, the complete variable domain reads KAGVTQTPRYLIKTRGQQVTLSCSPISGHRSVSWYQQTPGQGLQFLFEYFSETQRNKGNFPGRFSGRQFSNSRSEMNVSTLELGDSALYLCASSLVLAGVDEQFFGPGTRLTVL.